Shown below are 28 T cell receptor beta chains from a single sample sequenced in a study of CD8 T cells in Susac syndrome. Random hexamers were used to reverse transcribe the RNA input (about 0.45 to 1 ug). TCRdb fed the immunoSEQ multiplex PCR reads into MiXCR, producing one record per CDR3 protein. The table shows some 200,000 distinct CDR3 sequences, with approximately 95% occurring only once. The sequenced material came from CD4+ T cells from PBMCs. These receptors all stem from a human donor in good health.

V and J are TRBV7-2 and TRBJ2-5; the match to TRBD2 covers 8 bases. V lost 2 bases to trimming and J lost 2 bases; unmatched junction nucleotides: 7. CDR3 length equals 16 residues. Per germline, CDR1 SGHTA and CDR2 FQGNSA. The CDR3 DNA reads TGTGCCAGCAGCTTAACTAGCGGAATCCGTCAAGAGACCCAGTACTTC. Its protein is CASSLTSGIRQETQYF.

The chain carries TRBV6-6 and TRBJ2-1; D is possibly TRBD1 (6 bases). Germline V CDR1 and CDR2: MNHNY, SVGAGI (reference sequence). The CDR3 is made up of 16 amino acids. V was trimmed by 2 bases and J by 1 base, leaving 12 bases between them. Here the CDR3 DNA reads TGTGCCAGCAGTTACGGGCAGGGGAAGTCCTACAATGAGCAGTTCTTC. This sequence encodes CASSYGQGKSYNEQFF.

The chain is built from TRBV3-1 and TRBJ1-1, with 9 bases lining up with TRBD1. The J segment lost 11 bases and the V segment lost 3 bases, leaving 4 bases of the junction unmatched. Germline values: CDR1 LGHDT, CDR2 YNNKEL (reference sequence). This CDR3 has 12 residues. Here the CDR3 DNA reads TGTGCCAGCAGCCACGGGACAGGGAGGGCTTTCTTT. Its protein product is CASSHGTGRAFF.

The chain couples TRBV20-1 to TRBJ2-3; 14 bases are a match to TRBD2. V dropped 4 bases and J dropped 1; count of bases not matched to a gene: 10. Germline values: CDR1 DFQATT, CDR2 SNEGSKA (reference sequence). The CDR3 consists of 18 residues. CDR3: CSATGTSGRGEGTDTQYF. The CDR3 region has the DNA TGCAGTGCTACCGGGACTAGCGGGAGAGGCGAGGGCACAGATACGCAGTATTTT.

This chain uses TRBV7-2 with TRBJ2-1, with unresolved D. The CDR3 runs to 16 residues. The V end lost 2 bases, the J end lost 0 bases, and 11 bases lay between the germline ends. CDR1 SGHTA and CDR2 FQGNSA come from the germline V gene. CDR3 coding DNA: TGTGCCAGCAGCTTATGGTCCAGCGACTCCTACAATGAGCAGTTCTTC. Its translation: CASSLWSSDSYNEQFF.

J is TRBJ2-1 and V is TRBV3-1; D gene ambiguous. V dropped 0 bases and J dropped 0 bases, with 9 bases sitting between them. The CDR3 contains 16 residues. The germline V gene encodes CDR1 LGHDT and CDR2 YNNKEL (reference sequence). CDR3 protein: CASSQDLGRSYNEQFF. CDR3 DNA sequence: TGTGCCAGCAGCCAAGATTTAGGCCGCTCCTACAATGAGCAGTTCTTC.

The chain uses TRBV29-1 and TRBJ2-1; 9 bases line up with TRBD2. In germline, CDR1 is SQVTM, CDR2 ANQGSEA. J lost 3 bases, V lost 8 bases, and 5 bases had no gene match. This CDR3 has 13 amino acids. CDR3 amino acids: CSLGREGYNEQFF. The CDR3 coding sequence is TGCAGCTTAGGGCGGGAGGGCTACAATGAGCAGTTCTTC.

The chain combines TRBV6-6 with TRBJ1-5, with D possibly TRBD1 on 5 matching bases. V lost 2 bases and J 3 bases, leaving 11 bases between the germline ends. CDR1 is MNHNY and CDR2 is SVGAGI in the germline V gene (reference sequence). The CDR3 runs 15 residues. CDR3 in DNA: TGTGCCAGCAGTTACACTGGGGCCTACAATCAGCCCCAGCATTTT. Translation: CASSYTGAYNQPQHF.

The V gene is TRBV27, the J gene TRBJ1-5; TRBD1 matches 7 bases. V trimming: 7 bases; J trimming: 4 bases; junction bases outside the gene matches: 7. Germline CDR1 and CDR2: MNHEY and SMNVEV (reference sequence). The CDR3 has 14 residues. CDR3 sequence reads: CASNSRGPNQPQHF. The CDR3 DNA follows: TGTGCCAGCAACTCAAGGGGGCCGAATCAGCCCCAGCATTTT.

This chain joins TRBV20-1 and TRBJ2-7, with 13 positions matching TRBD2. Losses at the gene ends were 5 bases for V and 4 bases for J; bases not matched to a gene: 8. CDR3 length: 15 residues. Germline CDR1 DFQATT, CDR2 SNEGSKA (reference sequence). CDR3 DNA: TGCAGTGCTCAAACCGGGACTAGCGGGACTTACGAGCAGTACTTC. Amino acid sequence: CSAQTGTSGTYEQYF.

The chain joins TRBV5-6 to TRBJ2-1; 10 positions agree with TRBD2. Germline assignment: CDR1 SGHDT and CDR2 YYEEEE. J lost 10 bases, V lost 6 bases, and 13 bases had no gene match. This CDR3 has 15 amino acids. Written as DNA, the CDR3 is TGTGCCAGCACTGGGGGCCTAGCGGGAGTGTCGGAGCAGTTCTTC. Translating it yields CASTGGLAGVSEQFF.

This clonotype was detected only once. The V gene is TRBV5-1, the J gene TRBJ2-3, with a tentative D call TRBD2 (5 bases). This CDR3 region has 14 residues. The V end lost 4 bases, the J end lost 0 bases, and 9 bases lay between the germline ends. Per the germline V gene, CDR1 is SGHRS and CDR2 is YFSETQ. The CDR3, as DNA: TGCGCCAGCAGCCAGGACTGGAGCACAGATACGCAGTATTTT. Amino acid sequence: CASSQDWSTDTQYF. Combining the CDR3 with reference TRBV5-1 and TRBJ2-3 gives the whole variable domain KAGVTQTPRYLIKTRGQQVTLSCSPISGHRSVSWYQQTPGQGLQFLFEYFSETQRNKGNFPGRFSGRQFSNSRSEMNVSTLELGDSALYLCASSQDWSTDTQYFGPGTRLTVL.

The chain has TRBV29-1 and TRBJ2-7; 7 nucleotides match TRBD2. Germline values: CDR1 SQVTM, CDR2 ANQGSEA. The ends lost 7 bases at V and 6 bases at J; junction bases unmatched: 18. This CDR3 has 15 residues. The CDR3 spells CSGTTVGGRSGEQYF. CDR3 DNA: TGCAGCGGTACAACGGTTGGCGGGAGAAGTGGCGAGCAGTACTTC.

The chain employs TRBV29-1 and TRBJ1-1; possible D gene TRBD1, 6 bases. The CDR3 is 14 amino acids. Germline CDR1 and CDR2: SQVTM and ANQGSEA. Trimming left V 4 bases short and J 5 bases short, with 17 bases between. The CDR3 DNA is TGCAGCGTTGGGAACGACAGGCCCCTAACTGAAGCTTTCTTT. This encodes CSVGNDRPLTEAFF.

This chain connects TRBV7-2 to TRBJ2-5; TRBD2 might be the D (6 bases). The CDR3 runs 16 residues. Germline assignment: CDR1 SGHTA and CDR2 FQGNSA. V lost 5 bases and J lost 5, with 21 bases in between. CDR3 nucleotide sequence: TGTGCCAGCAGCCCCCTCCGGGGGAGCGGCGGGGAGACCCAGTACTTC. Its translation: CASSPLRGSGGETQYF.

The V call is TRBV29-1, the J call TRBJ1-2; 10 bases match TRBD1. The J segment lost 3 bases and the V segment lost 7 bases, leaving 2 bases of the junction unmatched. Germline CDR1 is SQVTM and CDR2 is ANQGSEA. This CDR3 has 12 amino acids. CDR3: CSAGTGDYGYTF. The CDR3, as DNA: TGCAGCGCTGGGACAGGGGACTATGGCTACACCTTC. Filled out from reference TRBV29-1 and TRBJ1-2, the complete variable domain reads SAVISQKPSRDICQRGTSLTIQCQVDSQVTMMFWYRQQPGQSLTLIATANQGSEATYESGFVIDKFPISRPNLTFSTLTVSNMSPEDSSIYLCSAGTGDYGYTFGSGTRLTVV.

V is TRBV30 and J is TRBJ2-7, with D hard to call. The germline V and J ends were trimmed by 1 base and 4 bases, with 11 bases remaining between them. This CDR3 has 13 residues. Per germline, CDR1 GTSNPN and CDR2 SVGIG (reference sequence). The CDR3 sequence: CAWSDSGWYEQYF. The CDR3 DNA sequence: TGTGCCTGGAGTGATAGTGGATGGTACGAGCAGTACTTC.

This chain connects TRBV6-5 to TRBJ2-6; maybe TRBD2 (6 bases). The V gene lost 2 bases and the J gene lost 0 bases, with 11 bases spanning the gap. CDR1 is MNHEY and CDR2 is SVGAGI in the germline V gene. The CDR3 consists of 17 residues. CDR3 sequence (DNA): TGTGCCAGCAGTTACGGGGGGTCCTACTCTGGGGCCAACGTCCTGACTTTC. This codes for CASSYGGSYSGANVLTF.

This clonotype has a single count. The rearrangement joins TRBV29-1 to TRBJ1-4; TRBD1 is a possible D gene (5 bases). This CDR3 is built from 12 residues. CDR1 is SQVTM, CDR2 ANQGSEA, per germline. V dropped 0 bases and J dropped 11 bases, with 10 bases sitting between them. CDR3 loop: CSVEDTRGKLFF. CDR3 nucleotides: TGCAGCGTTGAAGATACCCGGGGCAAACTGTTTTTT.

The J gene is TRBJ2-1, the V gene TRBV12-3 or TRBV12-4; D unresolved. CDR3 length: 13 amino acids. V was cut by 2 bases and J by 8 bases, with 10 bases left in between. In DNA form, the CDR3 reads TGTGCCAGCAGTTTAAGTCCTATTTATGAGCAGTTCTTC. Translated, it gives CASSLSPIYEQFF.

The chain recombines TRBV20-1 with TRBJ1-5; D call uncertain. This CDR3 has 13 amino acids. The V end lost 0 bases, the J end lost 7 bases, and 10 bases lay between the germline ends. Per the germline V gene, CDR1 is DFQATT and CDR2 is SNEGSKA (reference sequence). As DNA, the CDR3 is TGCAGTGCTAGAGATTTCCCGGGCCAGCCCCAGCATTTT. Residues: CSARDFPGQPQHF.

Only one count was recorded for this clonotype. The chain combines TRBV20-1 with TRBJ1-5; a possible D gene is TRBD1 (5 bases). Germline CDR1 is DFQATT and CDR2 is SNEGSKA (reference sequence). The CDR3 has 13 residues. V was pared by 5 bases and J by 7 bases, with 15 bases between. CDR3 sequence reads: CSASPGGDQPQHF. CDR3 DNA: TGCAGTGCTTCCCCCGGAGGGGACCAGCCCCAGCATTTT.

This rearrangement joins TRBV29-1 to TRBJ2-1; the match to TRBD2 covers 14 bases. V gave up 6 bases and J gave up 10 bases; unmatched junction bases: 8. Per the germline V gene, CDR1 is SQVTM and CDR2 is ANQGSEA. This CDR3 has 14 amino acids. Here the CDR3 reads CSVEGLAGAGEQFF. CDR3 coding DNA: TGCAGCGTGGAGGGACTAGCGGGAGCGGGCGAGCAGTTCTTC.

The genes are TRBV12-3 or TRBV12-4 and TRBJ2-1, with a tentative D call TRBD2 (6 bases). This CDR3 contains 16 residues. Deletions cut 3 bases from V and 4 bases from J, with 16 bases between. CDR3 sequence reads: CASSLDVAAKYNEQFF. The CDR3 coding sequence is TGTGCCAGCAGTTTGGATGTAGCGGCCAAGTACAATGAGCAGTTCTTC.

This clonotype was counted a single time. The rearrangement joins TRBV3-1 to TRBJ2-7; D is unclear. V was cut by 4 bases and J by 2 bases, with 12 bases left in between. CDR3 length equals 14 residues. Germline-derived CDR1 and CDR2 are LGHDT and YNNKEL (reference sequence). The CDR3, as DNA: TGTGCCAGCAGCCCCCGACTTAAGCCCTACGAGCAGTACTTC. Protein sequence: CASSPRLKPYEQYF.

The chain carries TRBV30 and TRBJ1-5; D unresolved. Per germline, CDR1 GTSNPN and CDR2 SVGIG (reference sequence). The CDR3 is 13 residues long. V was clipped by 1 base and J by 8 bases, with 12 bases between them. Here the CDR3 reads CAWSGKGPKPQHF. The CDR3 coding sequence is TGTGCCTGGAGTGGGAAGGGCCCGAAGCCCCAGCATTTT.

This chain uses TRBV29-1 with TRBJ1-1; possibly TRBD1 for D (5 bases). V lost 8 bases and J lost 0, with 13 bases in between. This CDR3 is 13 amino acids long. Germline V gene sequence: CDR1 SQVTM, CDR2 ANQGSEA. The CDR3 sequence is CSFVGGMNTEAFF. Here the CDR3 DNA reads TGCAGCTTCGTCGGGGGTATGAACACTGAAGCTTTCTTT.

This clonotype was counted once. The rearrangement joins TRBV5-1 to TRBJ2-1; D not resolved. The CDR3 is 13 residues long. Per germline, CDR1 SGHRS and CDR2 YFSETQ. V was pared by 3 bases and J by 4 bases, with 8 bases between. DNA for the CDR3: TGCGCCAGCAGCTCGCCTTCTTACAATGAGCAGTTCTTC. Amino acids: CASSSPSYNEQFF.